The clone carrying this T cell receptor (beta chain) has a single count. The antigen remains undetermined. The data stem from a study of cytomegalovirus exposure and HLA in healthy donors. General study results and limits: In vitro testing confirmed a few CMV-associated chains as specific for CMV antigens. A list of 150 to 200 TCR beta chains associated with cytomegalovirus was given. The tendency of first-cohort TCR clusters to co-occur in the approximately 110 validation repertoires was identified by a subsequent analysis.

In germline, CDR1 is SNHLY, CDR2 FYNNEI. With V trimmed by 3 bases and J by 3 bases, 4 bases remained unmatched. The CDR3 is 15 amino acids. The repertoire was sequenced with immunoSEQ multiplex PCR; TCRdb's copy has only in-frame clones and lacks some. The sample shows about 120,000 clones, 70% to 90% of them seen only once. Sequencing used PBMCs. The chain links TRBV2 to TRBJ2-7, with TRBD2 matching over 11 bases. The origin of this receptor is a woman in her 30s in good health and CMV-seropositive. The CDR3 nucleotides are TGTGCCAGCAGTGATAGCGGGAGGGCCCGCTACGAGCAGTACTTC. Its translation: CASSDSGRARYEQYF.